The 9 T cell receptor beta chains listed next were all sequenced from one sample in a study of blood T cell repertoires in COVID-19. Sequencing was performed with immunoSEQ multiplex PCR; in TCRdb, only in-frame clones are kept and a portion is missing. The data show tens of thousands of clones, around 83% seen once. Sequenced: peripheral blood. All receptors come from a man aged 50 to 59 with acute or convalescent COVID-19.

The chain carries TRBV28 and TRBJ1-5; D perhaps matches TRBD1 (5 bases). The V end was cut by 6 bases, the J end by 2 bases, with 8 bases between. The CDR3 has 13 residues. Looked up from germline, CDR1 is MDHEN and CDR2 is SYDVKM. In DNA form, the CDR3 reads TGTGCCAGCAGCAGGGTACGCAATCAGCCCCAGCATTTT. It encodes CASSRVRNQPQHF.

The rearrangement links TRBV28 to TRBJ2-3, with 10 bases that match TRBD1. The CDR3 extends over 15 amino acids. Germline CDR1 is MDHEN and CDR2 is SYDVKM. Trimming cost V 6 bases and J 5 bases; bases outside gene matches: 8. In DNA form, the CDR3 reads TGTGCCAGCAGCAAACCGGGACAGGGGATAGATACGCAGTATTTT. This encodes CASSKPGQGIDTQYF.

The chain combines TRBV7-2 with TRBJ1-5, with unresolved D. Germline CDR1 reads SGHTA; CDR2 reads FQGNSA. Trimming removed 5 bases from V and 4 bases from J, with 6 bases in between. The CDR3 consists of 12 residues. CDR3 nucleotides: TGTGCCAGCAGCCCAGCGAATCAGCCCCAGCATTTT. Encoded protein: CASSPANQPQHF. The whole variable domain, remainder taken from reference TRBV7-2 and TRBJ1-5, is GAGVSQSPSNKVTEKGKDVELRCDPISGHTALYWYRQSLGQGLEFLIYFQGNSAPDKSGLPSDRFSAERTGGSVSTLTIQRTQQEDSAVYLCASSPANQPQHFGDGTRLSIL.

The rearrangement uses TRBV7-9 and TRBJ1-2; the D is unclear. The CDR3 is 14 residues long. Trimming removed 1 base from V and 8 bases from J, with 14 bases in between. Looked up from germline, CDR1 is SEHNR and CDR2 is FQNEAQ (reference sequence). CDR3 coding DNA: TGTGCCAGCAGCTTAGGTTACGAGAGAGAAGGCTACACCTTC. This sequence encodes CASSLGYEREGYTF.

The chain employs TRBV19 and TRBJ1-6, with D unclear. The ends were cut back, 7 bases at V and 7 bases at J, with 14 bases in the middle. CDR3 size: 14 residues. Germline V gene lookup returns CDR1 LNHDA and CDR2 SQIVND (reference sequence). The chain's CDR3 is CASNPLPGNSPLHF. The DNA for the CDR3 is TGTGCCAGTAATCCTCTCCCGGGGAATTCACCCCTCCACTTT.

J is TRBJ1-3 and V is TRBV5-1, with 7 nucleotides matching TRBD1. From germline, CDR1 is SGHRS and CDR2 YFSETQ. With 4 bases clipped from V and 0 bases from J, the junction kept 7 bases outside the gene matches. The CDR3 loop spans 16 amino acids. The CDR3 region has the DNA TGCGCCAGCAGCGTGGGGACAGTGCGCTCTGGAAACACCATATATTTT. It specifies CASSVGTVRSGNTIYF. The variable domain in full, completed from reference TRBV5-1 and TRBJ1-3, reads KAGVTQTPRYLIKTRGQQVTLSCSPISGHRSVSWYQQTPGQGLQFLFEYFSETQRNKGNFPGRFSGRQFSNSRSEMNVSTLELGDSALYLCASSVGTVRSGNTIYFGEGSWLTVV.

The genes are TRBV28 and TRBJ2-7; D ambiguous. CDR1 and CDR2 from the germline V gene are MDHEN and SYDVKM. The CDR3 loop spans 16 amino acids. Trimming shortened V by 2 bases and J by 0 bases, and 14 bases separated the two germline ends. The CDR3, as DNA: TGTGCCAGCAGTTTAAATCCCGCAGCGTTCTCCTACGAGCAGTACTTC. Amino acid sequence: CASSLNPAAFSYEQYF.

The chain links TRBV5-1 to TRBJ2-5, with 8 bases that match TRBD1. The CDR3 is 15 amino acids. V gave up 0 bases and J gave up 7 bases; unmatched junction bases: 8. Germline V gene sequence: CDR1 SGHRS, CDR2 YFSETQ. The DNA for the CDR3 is TGCGCCAGCAGCTTGGGTGGACAGGGAAAGGGGACCCAGTACTTC. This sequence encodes CASSLGGQGKGTQYF.

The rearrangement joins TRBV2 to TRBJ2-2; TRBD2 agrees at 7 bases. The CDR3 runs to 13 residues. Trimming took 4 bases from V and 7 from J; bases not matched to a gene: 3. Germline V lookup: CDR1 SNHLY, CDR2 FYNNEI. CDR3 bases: TGTGCCAGCAGTGCGGGGGGTTTCGGGGAGCTGTTTTTT. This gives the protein CASSAGGFGELFF. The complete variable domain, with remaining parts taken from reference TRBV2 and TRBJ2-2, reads EPEVTQTPSHQVTQMGQEVILRCVPISNHLYFYWYRQILGQKVEFLVSFYNNEISEKSEIFDDQFSVERPDGSNFTLKIRSTKLEDSAMYFCASSAGGFGELFFGEGSRLTVL.